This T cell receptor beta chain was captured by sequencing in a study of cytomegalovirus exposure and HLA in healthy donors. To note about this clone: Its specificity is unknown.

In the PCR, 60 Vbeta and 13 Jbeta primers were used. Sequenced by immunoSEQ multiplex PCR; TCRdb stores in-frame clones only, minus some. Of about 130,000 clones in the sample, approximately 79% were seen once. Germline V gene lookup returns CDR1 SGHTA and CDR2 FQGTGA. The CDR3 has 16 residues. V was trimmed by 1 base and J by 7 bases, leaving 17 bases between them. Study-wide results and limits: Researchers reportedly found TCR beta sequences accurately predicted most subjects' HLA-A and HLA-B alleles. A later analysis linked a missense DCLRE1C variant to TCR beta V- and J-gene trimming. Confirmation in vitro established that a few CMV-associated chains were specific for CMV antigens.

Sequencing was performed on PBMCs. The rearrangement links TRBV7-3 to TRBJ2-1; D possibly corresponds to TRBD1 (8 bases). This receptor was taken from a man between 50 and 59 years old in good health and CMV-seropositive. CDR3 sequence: CASSLRGGTGRNEQFF. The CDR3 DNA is TGTGCCAGCAGCTTAAGGGGGGGGACAGGACGAAATGAGCAGTTCTTC.